This passage covers 30 T cell receptor beta chains from one sample sequenced in a study of T cell responses to AZD1222 COVID-19 vaccine (dated by TCRdb to the early 2020s). The time point label for this specimen denotes: baseline before first vaccination. Libraries were prepared through the immunoSEQ multiplex PCR assay. TCRdb took this table from immuneACCESS and kept in-frame rearrangements with V and J called. Such tables lack part of the clones; where checked against another copy, unresolved V genes explain under half of the gap, and the rest is unexplained. A total of around 120,000 clones appear in this sample, 90% of them only once. The top ten clones comprise around 7.8% of the sample. The sequences come from peripheral blood, collected on day 0 of AZD1222 vaccination. These receptors came from an adult in good health.

The chain's CDR3 is CASSLLSGSRDEQFF. CDR3 sequence (DNA): TGTGCCAGCAGCTTATTGAGCGGGAGTAGGGATGAGCAGTTCTTC. The rearrangement uses TRBV7-8 and TRBJ2-1, with 8 bases that match TRBD2. The CDR3 spans 15 residues. Germline V gene sequence: CDR1 SGHVS, CDR2 FQNEAQ. The junction had 8 bases not matched to a gene; V was cut back by 2 bases and J by 8 bases.

In regard to this clone: Other DNA sequences in this sample translate to the same CDR3. The chain joins TRBV6-5 to TRBJ1-1, with D possibly being TRBD1 (5 bases). V lost 2 bases and J 3 bases, leaving 10 bases between the germline ends. Germline V gene data show CDR1 as MNHEY and CDR2 as SVGAGI. The CDR3 totals 14 residues. The CDR3 coding sequence is TGTGCCAGCAGTTACAAGGGGTTTGACACTGAAGCTTTCTTT. Protein sequence: CASSYKGFDTEAFF.

CDR3 DNA sequence: TGTGCCAGCGTCACCGGATACAACAATGAGCAGTTCTTC. Its translation is CASVTGYNNEQFF. J is TRBJ2-1 and V is TRBV2; no clear D gene. From germline, CDR1 is SNHLY and CDR2 FYNNEI. The CDR3 runs to 13 residues. The V gene lost 8 bases and the J gene lost 5 bases, with 13 bases spanning the gap.

This chain joins TRBV11-2 and TRBJ1-2; D uncertain. Between the trimmed V and J ends, which lost 5 bases and 7 bases, there was a span of 17 bases. Germline lookup yields CDR1 SGHAT and CDR2 FQNNGV. The CDR3 extends over 14 amino acids. DNA for the CDR3: TGTGCCAGCAGCCAAGGAGGCGATCGACCTGGCTACACCTTC. Its translation is CASSQGGDRPGYTF.

The CDR3 DNA reads TGTGCCAGCAGTCGTGGGACAGGGGGCGCGATAAAGGAAAAACTGTTTTTT. Amino acids: CASSRGTGGAIKEKLFF. V and J are TRBV2 and TRBJ1-4; 12 positions agree with TRBD1. Germline values: CDR1 SNHLY, CDR2 FYNNEI. This CDR3 has 17 residues. V shed 5 bases and J 8 bases; nucleotides not matched to a gene: 12.

The chain recombines TRBV2 with TRBJ2-5; D unresolved. The germline V gene encodes CDR1 SNHLY and CDR2 FYNNEI. This CDR3 has 18 residues. Deletions cut 4 bases from V and 2 bases from J, with 23 bases between. The CDR3 bases are TGTGCCAGCAGTGGGGCGGAAGGAGATCCCTCAACTCAAGAGACCCAGTACTTC. Protein product: CASSGAEGDPSTQETQYF.

This clone was detected only a few times. The rearrangement joins TRBV2 to TRBJ1-2, with D unresolved. The germline V gene encodes CDR1 SNHLY and CDR2 FYNNEI. The CDR3 runs 13 residues. Trimming took 1 base from V and 4 from J, leaving 7 bases between them. The CDR3 bases are TGTGCCAGCAGTGAAGGAGGAGCCTATGGCTACACCTTC. Its protein is CASSEGGAYGYTF.

This clone showed up just a few times. This chain joins TRBV19 and TRBJ1-5; D is undetermined. V was pared by 2 bases and J by 5 bases, with 10 bases between. The germline V gene has CDR1 LNHDA and CDR2 SQIVND (reference sequence). The CDR3 has 14 residues. The CDR3 sequence is CASSIYRGYQPQHF. DNA of the CDR3: TGTGCCAGTAGTATATACCGGGGATATCAGCCCCAGCATTTT.

This chain joins TRBV19 and TRBJ2-3; 7 bases are a match to TRBD1. This CDR3 spans 13 amino acids. The J segment lost 3 bases and the V segment lost 5 bases, leaving 2 bases of the junction unmatched. Germline CDR1 is LNHDA and CDR2 is SQIVND (reference sequence). In DNA form, the CDR3 reads TGTGCCAGTAGTGTACAGGGGACAGATACGCAGTATTTT. This codes for CASSVQGTDTQYF.

The chain combines TRBV28 with TRBJ1-1, with D unclear. Germline V gives CDR1 MDHEN, CDR2 SYDVKM. This CDR3 is 14 amino acids long. V was trimmed by 1 base and J by 3 bases, leaving 9 bases between them. This CDR3 reads CASSLYGEDTEAFF. The CDR3 coding sequence is TGTGCCAGCAGTTTATACGGGGAGGACACTGAAGCTTTCTTT. Complete variable domain (other parts from reference TRBV28 and TRBJ1-1): DVKVTQSSRYLVKRTGEKVFLECVQDMDHENMFWYRQDPGLGLRLIYFSYDVKMKEKGDIPEGYSVSREKKERFSLILESASTNQTSMYLCASSLYGEDTEAFFGQGTRLTVV.

V is TRBV4-1 and J is TRBJ2-1, with 9 bases lining up with TRBD2. The germline gives CDR1 MGHRA, CDR2 YSYEKL. The trim removed 0 bases at V and 6 bases at J, leaving 9 bases unmatched. The CDR3 spans 17 residues. The DNA for the CDR3 is TGCGCCAGCAGCCAAGATCTGGGACTAGCATTACCCAATGAGCAGTTCTTC. Its protein product is CASSQDLGLALPNEQFF.

This chain joins TRBV6-5 and TRBJ1-1, with unresolved D. Trimming took off 3 bases at V and 4 bases at J, with 12 bases between the two ends. The germline V gene encodes CDR1 MNHEY and CDR2 SVGAGI. This CDR3 has 14 residues. The CDR3 nucleotides read TGTGCCAGCAGTTATACATCCGGGGTCACTGAAGCTTTCTTT. This codes for CASSYTSGVTEAFF.

V usage is TRBV28 and J usage is TRBJ1-4; the D gene is possibly TRBD1 (5 bases). The germline V and J ends were trimmed by 10 bases and 10 bases, with 16 bases remaining between them. Per the germline V gene, CDR1 is MDHEN and CDR2 is SYDVKM. The CDR3 is made up of 12 amino acids. The CDR3 here is CATRGNGGKLFF. CDR3 sequence (DNA): TGTGCCACCCGAGGAAACGGGGGAAAACTGTTTTTT.

The chain has TRBV10-3 and TRBJ2-1; TRBD2 aligns across 13 bases. V shed 6 bases, J shed 6 bases, and the junction held 8 bases outside the gene matches. The CDR3 contains 16 residues. The germline gives CDR1 ENHRY, CDR2 SYGVKD. DNA for the CDR3: TGTGCCATCAGCCGCGGACTAGCGGGAGCTGGCAATGAGCAGTTCTTC. Translating gives CAISRGLAGAGNEQFF.

The V call is TRBV2, the J call TRBJ2-1; 10 positions agree with TRBD1. J was trimmed by 13 bases and V by 2 bases; bases with no gene match: 8. The germline V gene encodes CDR1 SNHLY and CDR2 FYNNEI. The CDR3 has 14 amino acids. The CDR3 loop reads CASSEPGQGWRQFF. CDR3 in DNA: TGTGCCAGCAGTGAACCGGGACAGGGGTGGCGACAGTTCTTC.

The chain links TRBV2 to TRBJ2-7; the match to TRBD1 covers 8 bases. The germline V gene encodes CDR1 SNHLY and CDR2 FYNNEI. The V gene end was trimmed by 6 bases and the J gene end by 2 bases; junction bases not matched to a gene: 12. The CDR3 runs to 16 residues. CDR3 sequence (DNA): TGTGCCAGCAGAGCATTAGGGACAGGCACTGCCTACGAGCAGTACTTC. Translating it yields CASRALGTGTAYEQYF.

The chain recombines TRBV5-1 with TRBJ1-3; D gene uncertain. This CDR3 is built from 15 residues. Trimming removed 4 bases at V and 0 bases at J, with 11 bases between. CDR1 SGHRS and CDR2 YFSETQ come from the germline V gene. CDR3 protein: CASSASGISGNTIYF. The CDR3 bases are TGCGCCAGCAGCGCCTCAGGAATCTCTGGAAACACCATATATTTT. The whole variable domain, filled in from reference TRBV5-1 and TRBJ1-3, reads KAGVTQTPRYLIKTRGQQVTLSCSPISGHRSVSWYQQTPGQGLQFLFEYFSETQRNKGNFPGRFSGRQFSNSRSEMNVSTLELGDSALYLCASSASGISGNTIYFGEGSWLTVV.

The chain carries TRBV21-1 and TRBJ1-6; the table's TRBD1 call for D was not verified on the DNA. TRBV21-1 has pseudogene status. The CDR3 is 18 residues long. The CDR3 loop reads CASSHRQGGILYNSPLHF. The CDR3 DNA reads TGTGCCAGCAGCCATAGACAGGGGGGAATTCTCTATAATTCACCCCTCCACTTT.

The V call is TRBV7-9, the J call TRBJ2-1, with 14 bases aligning to TRBD2. V was clipped by 1 base and J by 2 bases; unmatched bases: 4. Germline V gene lookup returns CDR1 SEHNR and CDR2 FQNEAQ (reference sequence). This CDR3 region has 18 residues. CDR3 protein: CASSLVAGLAGAYNEQFF. The CDR3 DNA reads TGTGCCAGCAGCTTAGTAGCGGGACTAGCGGGAGCCTACAATGAGCAGTTCTTC.

The V call is TRBV19, the J call TRBJ1-5, with D possibly matching TRBD1 (6 bases). There are 16 residues in the CDR3. Germline CDR1 and CDR2: LNHDA and SQIVND (reference sequence). V gave up 5 bases and J gave up 4 bases, with 18 bases separating them. CDR3 nucleotides: TGTGCCAGTAGTGTCAAGCCGGGACACAATAATCAGCCCCAGCATTTT. This encodes CASSVKPGHNNQPQHF.

The chain combines TRBV9 with TRBJ1-2; D call uncertain. Germline V gene data show CDR1 as SGDLS and CDR2 as YYNGEE. V lost 2 bases to trimming and J lost 0 bases, with 11 bases between them. The CDR3 is 15 amino acids. CDR3 in DNA: TGTGCCAGCAGCGTTGGGATTGCGGCTAACTATGGCTACACCTTC. It encodes CASSVGIAANYGYTF. The entire variable domain, with the rest obtained from reference TRBV9 and TRBJ1-2, is as follows: DSGVTQTPKHLITATGQRVTLRCSPRSGDLSVYWYQQSLDQGLQFLIQYYNGEERAKGNILERFSAQQFPDLHSELNLSSLELGDSALYFCASSVGIAANYGYTFGSGTRLTVV.

The CDR3 DNA reads TGTGCCAGCAGCACCGGGACTACATCCTACAATGAGCAGTTCTTC. Translating gives CASSTGTTSYNEQFF. The chain recombines TRBV28 with TRBJ2-1; 7 positions match TRBD2. J lost 1 base, V lost 6 bases, and 6 bases had no gene match. The CDR3 has 15 amino acids. Looked up from germline, CDR1 is MDHEN and CDR2 is SYDVKM. Full variable domain (remainder filled in from reference TRBV28 and TRBJ2-1): DVKVTQSSRYLVKRTGEKVFLECVQDMDHENMFWYRQDPGLGLRLIYFSYDVKMKEKGDIPEGYSVSREKKERFSLILESASTNQTSMYLCASSTGTTSYNEQFFGPGTRLTVL.

The rearrangement links TRBV19 to TRBJ1-2; the match to TRBD1 covers 7 bases. Per the germline V gene, CDR1 is LNHDA and CDR2 is SQIVND (reference sequence). The CDR3 extends over 16 amino acids. The junction had 15 bases not matched to a gene; V was cut back by 7 bases and J by 4 bases. CDR3 region: CASTTGAGQFGYGYTF. The CDR3 DNA follows: TGTGCCAGTACCACCGGGGCGGGACAGTTTGGCTATGGCTACACCTTC.

This chain connects TRBV28 to TRBJ1-3; D call uncertain. The CDR3 totals 16 residues. V was clipped by 6 bases and J by 0 bases, with 15 bases between them. The germline V gene has CDR1 MDHEN and CDR2 SYDVKM. CDR3 in amino acids: CASSPVALLSGNTIYF. The CDR3 coding sequence is TGTGCCAGCAGCCCCGTGGCTCTTCTCTCTGGAAACACCATATATTTT.

In regard to this clone: Within the sample, other DNA sequences also encode this same CDR3. This chain connects TRBV5-1 to TRBJ1-6; no clear D. The germline CDR1 and CDR2 sequences are SGHRS and YFSETQ. CDR3 length: 13 residues. Trimming took 0 bases from V and 10 from J, leaving 8 bases between them. In DNA, the CDR3 is TGCGCCAGCAGCTTGGACGACCTATCACCCCTCCACTTT. Its translation is CASSLDDLSPLHF. Looking up the rest from reference TRBV5-1 and TRBJ1-6 gives the full variable domain: KAGVTQTPRYLIKTRGQQVTLSCSPISGHRSVSWYQQTPGQGLQFLFEYFSETQRNKGNFPGRFSGRQFSNSRSEMNVSTLELGDSALYLCASSLDDLSPLHFGNGTRLTVT.

V is TRBV9 and J is TRBJ2-1; TRBD1 agrees at 9 bases. With 4 bases clipped from V and 5 bases from J, the junction kept 13 bases outside the gene matches. The CDR3 has 17 amino acids. CDR1 SGDLS and CDR2 YYNGEE come from the germline V gene. CDR3 DNA: TGTGCCAGCAGCCTCGGGCCCGGGACAGGGAACGACAATGAGCAGTTCTTC. This codes for CASSLGPGTGNDNEQFF.

This clone was seen once. The junction does not match germline at one end; this may be a read error. The chain uses TRBV3-1 (or the pseudogene TRBV3-2) and TRBJ1-1, with D perhaps TRBD1 (6 bases). CDR3 size: 13 residues. CDR1 and CDR2 from the germline V gene are LGHDT and YNNKEL (reference sequence). As DNA, the CDR3 is TGTGCCAGCACCCAAGGGGGGAGCACTGAAGCTTTCTTT. It translates to CASTQGGSTEAFF.

CDR3 sequence reads: CASSFPIDSGANVLTF. CDR3 nucleotide sequence: TGTGCCAGCAGCTTTCCGATCGACTCTGGGGCCAACGTCCTGACTTTC. The rearrangement uses TRBV5-4 and TRBJ2-6; the D is unclear. Germline assignment: CDR1 SGHNT and CDR2 YYREEE (reference sequence). The V and J ends lost 2 bases and 0 bases respectively, with 9 bases between them. The CDR3 is made up of 16 amino acids.

V usage is TRBV6-5 and J usage is TRBJ2-1, with a tentative D call TRBD2 (6 bases). V lost 5 bases to trimming and J lost 1 base, with 12 bases between them. Germline V gene data show CDR1 as MNHEY and CDR2 as SVGAGI. This CDR3 has 15 residues. The CDR3, as DNA: TGTGCCAGCAGTATTAGCGGAGATTCCTACAATGAGCAGTTCTTC. This sequence encodes CASSISGDSYNEQFF.

This chain links TRBV6-5 with TRBJ2-7; D unresolved. Germline V CDR1 and CDR2: MNHEY, SVGAGI. V was pared by 1 base and J by 3 bases, with 16 bases between. The CDR3 runs 16 residues. The CDR3 nucleotides read TGTGCCAGCAGTTACTTCCCCCTCGCTTCGGGCTACGAGCAGTACTTC. Translated: CASSYFPLASGYEQYF.